Listed here are 25 T cell receptor beta chains from one sample, sequenced in a study of technical replicates of blood from several donors. The data were produced by immunoSEQ multiplex PCR, yet TCRdb's version contains in-frame clones alone and is incomplete. The sample shows some 87,000 clones, roughly 97% of them seen only once. Sequencing was carried out using T cells isolated from PBMCs. The receptors were sampled from a human donor in good health.

The chain joins TRBV2 to TRBJ2-5, with D uncertain. The CDR3 has 11 residues. The V gene's germline CDR1 is SNHLY and CDR2 FYNNEI. The V gene lost 6 bases and the J gene lost 2 bases, with 4 bases spanning the gap. The CDR3 sequence is CASSEQETQYF. The CDR3 DNA follows: TGTGCCAGCAGCGAGCAAGAGACCCAGTACTTC. Drawing the rest from reference TRBV2 and TRBJ2-5, the complete variable domain is EPEVTQTPSHQVTQMGQEVILRCVPISNHLYFYWYRQILGQKVEFLVSFYNNEISEKSEIFDDQFSVERPDGSNFTLKIRSTKLEDSAMYFCASSEQETQYFGPGTRLLVL.

The chain employs TRBV7-9 and TRBJ2-7, with TRBD2 as a possible D gene (5 bases). The CDR3 is 14 amino acids. Trimming cost V 2 bases and J 5 bases, with 13 bases left between them. Germline CDR1 reads SEHNR; CDR2 reads FQNEAQ (reference sequence). The DNA for the CDR3 is TGTGCCAGCAGCTTACAACTAGTCGACGACGAGCAGTACTTC. This sequence encodes CASSLQLVDDEQYF.

The chain employs TRBV25-1 and TRBJ2-1; 8 bases are shared with TRBD2. The germline V gene encodes CDR1 MGHDK and CDR2 SYGVNS. The ends lost 0 bases at V and 6 bases at J; junction bases unmatched: 4. The CDR3 contains 15 residues. The CDR3 DNA reads TGTGCCAGCAGTGAATACGGCGGGAGGCTCAATGAGCAGTTCTTC. Protein: CASSEYGGRLNEQFF. The whole variable domain, remainder taken from reference TRBV25-1 and TRBJ2-1, is EADIYQTPRYLVIGTGKKITLECSQTMGHDKMYWYQQDPGMELHLIHYSYGVNSTEKGDLSSESTVSRIRTEHFPLTLESARPSHTSQYLCASSEYGGRLNEQFFGPGTRLTVL.

The sample holds one count of this clone. V is TRBV2 and J is TRBJ2-4; possible D gene TRBD1, 6 bases. The germline CDR1 and CDR2 sequences are SNHLY and FYNNEI. Trimming took 6 bases from V and 0 from J, leaving 15 bases between them. This CDR3 contains 16 residues. CDR3 nucleotides: TGTGCCAGCAGCCTCCACAGGGATATAGCCAAAAACATTCAGTACTTC. Its translation: CASSLHRDIAKNIQYF.

The chain employs TRBV10-2 and TRBJ1-4; D is undetermined. Trimming cost V 11 bases and J 4 bases, with 20 bases left between them. The CDR3 sequence is 15 residues long. Germline-derived CDR1 and CDR2 are WSHSY and SAAADI. In DNA, the CDR3 is TGCGCCCGTCATGCAGACGGGGAAGATAATGAAAAACTGTTTTTT. This translates into CARHADGEDNEKLFF.

This chain joins TRBV6-1 and TRBJ1-1; 7 bases are a match to TRBD1. The CDR3 is 14 residues long. Unmatched junction bases numbered 6, after V lost 7 bases and J lost 1 base. Germline V lookup: CDR1 MNHNS, CDR2 SASEGT. In DNA, the CDR3 is TGTGCCAGCACCTCAGGGGGAGGGAACACTGAAGCTTTCTTT. Its translation: CASTSGGGNTEAFF.

The chain combines TRBV9 with TRBJ2-3; D unclear. CDR1 and CDR2 from the germline V gene are SGDLS and YYNGEE. The CDR3 loop spans 13 amino acids. V was shortened by 1 base and J by 6 bases, with 9 bases between the two germline ends. The DNA for the CDR3 is TGTGCCAGCAGCGTAACCCCCGGTGATACGCAGTATTTT. Translating it yields CASSVTPGDTQYF. Full variable domain (remainder filled in from reference TRBV9 and TRBJ2-3): DSGVTQTPKHLITATGQRVTLRCSPRSGDLSVYWYQQSLDQGLQFLIQYYNGEERAKGNILERFSAQQFPDLHSELNLSSLELGDSALYFCASSVTPGDTQYFGPGTRLTVL.

J is TRBJ2-2 and V is TRBV28, with D unresolved. The CDR3 runs to 15 residues. Trimming removed 3 bases at V and 4 bases at J, with 12 bases between. Germline CDR1 reads MDHEN; CDR2 reads SYDVKM. The CDR3 bases are TGTGCCAGCAGTTTTATCAGACTGGCCACCGGGGAGCTGTTTTTT. Translation gives CASSFIRLATGELFF.

V and J are TRBV19 and TRBJ2-5; a weak D match, TRBD2 (7 bases). Germline V CDR1 and CDR2: LNHDA, SQIVND (reference sequence). The CDR3 sequence is 15 residues long. V was trimmed by 8 bases and J by 4 bases, leaving 20 bases between them. CDR3 sequence: CASSRIEGGGETQYF. CDR3 coding DNA: TGTGCCAGTTCCCGAATAGAGGGAGGGGGAGAGACCCAGTACTTC. The variable domain in full, with the rest retrieved from reference TRBV19 and TRBJ2-5, is DGGITQSPKYLFRKEGQNVTLSCEQNLNHDAMYWYRQDPGQGLRLIYYSQIVNDFQKGDIAEGYSVSREKKESFPLTVTSAQKNPTAFYLCASSRIEGGGETQYFGPGTRLLVL.

The chain employs TRBV2 and TRBJ1-1; D possibly corresponds to TRBD1 (6 bases). Trimming took off 5 bases at V and 0 bases at J, with 10 bases between the two ends. The germline V gene encodes CDR1 SNHLY and CDR2 FYNNEI. The CDR3 is 14 amino acids. The CDR3 DNA is TGTGCCAGCAGTCAGACAGGTCTGAACACTGAAGCTTTCTTT. Protein product: CASSQTGLNTEAFF.

The chain couples TRBV7-8 to TRBJ2-3; D is undetermined. Deletions cut 4 bases from V and 4 bases from J, with 6 bases between. The CDR3 totals 12 residues. Germline CDR1 reads SGHVS; CDR2 reads FQNEAQ. CDR3: CASSSGSDTQYF. The CDR3 bases are TGTGCCAGCAGCTCAGGATCAGATACGCAGTATTTT.

CDR3 protein: CASSLGVAGEKLFF. The CDR3 nucleotides read TGTGCCAGCAGCTTGGGGGTAGCGGGTGAAAAACTGTTTTTT. The chain carries TRBV13 and TRBJ1-4; possible D gene TRBD1, 5 bases. The CDR3 is 14 amino acids. From germline, CDR1 is PRHDT and CDR2 FYEKMQ (reference sequence). V lost 3 bases and J lost 7, with 12 bases in between.

The chain uses TRBV9 and TRBJ2-1, with D possibly matching TRBD1 (6 bases). The germline V and J ends were trimmed by 0 bases and 4 bases, with 11 bases remaining between them. The CDR3 extends over 15 amino acids. Germline V gene data show CDR1 as SGDLS and CDR2 as YYNGEE. The CDR3 protein is CASSVEGEPYNEQFF. The CDR3 DNA sequence: TGTGCCAGCAGCGTAGAGGGGGAACCGTACAATGAGCAGTTCTTC.

The rearrangement links TRBV19 to TRBJ1-2; a possible D gene is TRBD1 (6 bases). The ends were cut back, 6 bases at V and 0 bases at J, with 14 bases in the middle. The CDR3 has 15 amino acids. Germline CDR1 reads LNHDA; CDR2 reads SQIVND (reference sequence). In DNA, the CDR3 is TGTGCCAGTAGATCCCTGGGGGCAGCTAACTATGGCTACACCTTC. Protein sequence: CASRSLGAANYGYTF.

The CDR3 region is CASSLGGAQETQYF. As DNA, the CDR3 is TGTGCCAGCAGCCTCGGGGGGGCCCAAGAGACCCAGTACTTC. The chain combines TRBV7-3 with TRBJ2-5; 8 bases match TRBD2. This CDR3 region has 14 residues. Trimming took 5 bases from V and 1 from J; bases not matched to a gene: 3. The germline V gene has CDR1 SGHTA and CDR2 FQGTGA.

The V call is TRBV12-5, the J call TRBJ1-5; D is possibly TRBD1 (6 bases). Germline assignment: CDR1 LGHNT and CDR2 FRNRAP. The CDR3 is 14 residues long. The V end lost 7 bases, the J end lost 5 bases, and 15 bases lay between the germline ends. CDR3 bases: TGTGCTAGTGCCATCCAGGGGACCGATCAGCCCCAGCATTTT. This sequence encodes CASAIQGTDQPQHF.

The V gene is TRBV28, the J gene TRBJ2-2, with 8 bases matching TRBD2. CDR1 is MDHEN, CDR2 SYDVKM, per germline. Trimming took 11 bases from V and 3 from J; bases not matched to a gene: 17. CDR3 size: 17 residues. The CDR3 region is CAHQDSGSGFYTGELFF. The DNA for the CDR3 is TGTGCCCACCAAGACAGCGGGAGTGGGTTTTACACCGGGGAGCTGTTTTTT. The whole variable domain, remainder taken from reference TRBV28 and TRBJ2-2, is DVKVTQSSRYLVKRTGEKVFLECVQDMDHENMFWYRQDPGLGLRLIYFSYDVKMKEKGDIPEGYSVSREKKERFSLILESASTNQTSMYLCAHQDSGSGFYTGELFFGEGSRLTVL.

This clone came up a few times. The chain couples TRBV27 to TRBJ2-1, with TRBD2 matching over 7 bases. The CDR3 is 15 amino acids. Germline V gene sequence: CDR1 MNHEY, CDR2 SMNVEV (reference sequence). J was trimmed by 4 bases and V by 2 bases; bases with no gene match: 5. DNA of the CDR3: TGTGCCAGCAGTTTAGCGGCTAGCGGTTACAATGAGCAGTTCTTC. Amino acid sequence: CASSLAASGYNEQFF.

The J gene is TRBJ1-5, the V gene TRBV27; a weak D match, TRBD1 (5 bases). Germline CDR1 is MNHEY and CDR2 is SMNVEV (reference sequence). V lost 6 bases to trimming and J lost 0 bases, with 6 bases between them. The CDR3 has 13 residues. DNA for the CDR3: TGTGCCAGCAGGCAGGGTAGCAATCAGCCCCAGCATTTT. It encodes CASRQGSNQPQHF.

This chain joins TRBV29-1 and TRBJ2-1; tentative D call: TRBD2 (6 bases). Germline-derived CDR1 and CDR2 are SQVTM and ANQGSEA. This CDR3 is built from 11 residues. V was shortened by 4 bases and J by 10 bases, with 11 bases between the two germline ends. The DNA for the CDR3 is TGCAGCGTTGTTTGGCGGGGCGAGCAGTTCTTC. This translates into CSVVWRGEQFF.

V is TRBV7-6 and J is TRBJ1-1, with 12 bases fitting TRBD1. V dropped 4 bases and J dropped 1; count of bases not matched to a gene: 1. The germline V gene has CDR1 SGHVS and CDR2 FNYEAQ. The CDR3 sequence is 15 residues long. Written as DNA, the CDR3 is TGTGCCAGCAGCTCGGGACAGGGGGCGAACACTGAAGCTTTCTTT. Translation gives CASSSGQGANTEAFF.

The chain recombines TRBV19 with TRBJ2-7; TRBD2 aligns across 7 bases. The germline V gene encodes CDR1 LNHDA and CDR2 SQIVND (reference sequence). Trimming took 5 bases from V and 4 from J; bases not matched to a gene: 11. The CDR3 is made up of 15 amino acids. CDR3 residues: CASSSSSGRGYEQYF. Here the CDR3 DNA reads TGTGCCAGTAGTTCCTCCAGCGGGCGGGGGTACGAGCAGTACTTC.

This chain connects TRBV18 to TRBJ2-5; D gene ambiguous. Germline assignment: CDR1 KGHSH and CDR2 LQKENI. V lost 4 bases, J lost 0 bases, and 9 bases lay in between. This CDR3 is built from 14 residues. The CDR3 DNA reads as TGTGCCAGCTCACAAGATCAGTACCAAGAGACCCAGTACTTC. Encoded protein: CASSQDQYQETQYF. Combining the CDR3 with reference TRBV18 and TRBJ2-5 gives the whole variable domain NAGVMQNPRHLVRRRGQEARLRCSPMKGHSHVYWYRQLPEEGLKFMVYLQKENIIDESGMPKERFSAEFPKEGPSILRIQQVVRGDSAAYFCASSQDQYQETQYFGPGTRLLVL.

This rearrangement joins TRBV15 to TRBJ2-7; a weak D match, TRBD2 (5 bases). CDR3 length: 13 residues. Per the germline V gene, CDR1 is LNHNV and CDR2 is YYDKDF (reference sequence). V was clipped by 4 bases and J by 2 bases, with 9 bases between them. The CDR3 sequence: CATSNEGTYEQYF. CDR3 nucleotides: TGTGCCACCAGCAACGAGGGTACCTACGAGCAGTACTTC.

The J gene is TRBJ2-3, the V gene TRBV27; D perhaps matches TRBD2 (6 bases). V was pared by 3 bases and J by 0 bases, with 10 bases between. The length of the CDR3 is 15 residues. The germline V gene has CDR1 MNHEY and CDR2 SMNVEV (reference sequence). CDR3 nucleotides: TGTGCCAGCAGTTTTCTAGCGTTTAGCACAGATACGCAGTATTTT. Protein sequence: CASSFLAFSTDTQYF.